These 32 T cell receptor beta chains originate from one sample sequenced in a study of early T cells in non-severe SARS-CoV-2 infection. TCRdb analysed the 5' RACE reads with MiXCR anew, one entry per CDR3 protein. In the table there are fewer than 85,000 distinct CDR3 sequences, 9.5% to 15% of which are singletons. Sequencing was performed on whole blood. The receptors come from an adult who was a healthcare worker with PCR-confirmed SARS-CoV-2 infection or an uninfected control (not recorded which).

This clonotype occurred many times. The chain joins TRBV12-3 or TRBV12-4 to TRBJ1-5; no firm D call. The germline V and J ends were trimmed by 6 bases and 2 bases, with 8 bases remaining between them. The CDR3 loop spans 13 amino acids. CDR3 coding DNA: TGTGCCAGCAGGAACGGCCGCAATCAGCCCCAGCATTTT. Its protein is CASRNGRNQPQHF.

The chain employs TRBV29-1 and TRBJ1-4, with no clear D. The CDR3 is made up of 12 amino acids. Germline V gene lookup returns CDR1 SQVTM and CDR2 ANQGSEA. Trimming cost V 4 bases and J 6 bases, with 9 bases left between them. The CDR3: CSVGGSDEKLFF. Here the CDR3 DNA reads TGCAGCGTTGGTGGTTCGGATGAAAAACTGTTTTTT.

In this sample, this clonotype turned up a few times. The chain combines TRBV28 with TRBJ2-7; D might be TRBD1 or TRBD2, each matching 5 bases. The germline V and J ends were trimmed by 5 bases and 5 bases, with 13 bases remaining between them. Germline V gene data show CDR1 as MDHEN and CDR2 as SYDVKM. This CDR3 comprises 13 residues. The CDR3 sequence: CASSVLGRDEQYF. The CDR3 nucleotides are TGTGCCAGCAGTGTGTTGGGACGAGACGAGCAGTACTTC.

The chain has TRBV6-2 or TRBV6-3 and TRBJ1-2, with D tentatively TRBD1 (5 bases). The CDR3 runs 13 residues. Trimming left V 6 bases short and J 2 bases short, with 10 bases between. CDR1 and CDR2 from the germline V gene are MNHEY and SVGEGT. The CDR3 loop reads CASRRGSNYGYTF. The CDR3 nucleotides are TGTGCCAGCAGAAGGGGATCCAACTATGGCTACACCTTC.

The rearrangement links TRBV7-9 to TRBJ2-5; D may be TRBD1 or TRBD2 (5 bases each). The germline V and J ends were trimmed by 8 bases and 4 bases, with 14 bases remaining between them. The V gene's germline CDR1 is SEHNR and CDR2 FQNEAQ (reference sequence). The CDR3 consists of 13 residues. Here the CDR3 reads CASGGGGGETQYF. The CDR3 DNA sequence: TGTGCCAGCGGAGGTGGGGGTGGAGAGACCCAGTACTTC.

There are many counts of this clonotype. The rearrangement joins TRBV7-9 to TRBJ2-3; D possibly corresponds to TRBD2 (6 bases). Looked up from germline, CDR1 is SEHNR and CDR2 is FQNEAQ (reference sequence). Trimming stripped 4 bases from V and 6 bases from J, with 17 bases between. The CDR3 has 15 residues. The CDR3 nucleotides are TGTGCCAGCAGCTCCCCCGGGACTCACAGCGATACGCAGTATTTT. Encoded protein: CASSSPGTHSDTQYF.

This clonotype was found many times. This rearrangement joins TRBV28 to TRBJ2-7; 8 bases map to TRBD2. This CDR3 spans 14 amino acids. V dropped 3 bases and J dropped 3; count of bases not matched to a gene: 4. Looked up from germline, CDR1 is MDHEN and CDR2 is SYDVKM. This CDR3 is CASSFSSGSYEQYF. CDR3 in DNA: TGTGCCAGCAGTTTTTCCAGCGGGAGCTACGAGCAGTACTTC.

This clonotype has ten or more counts. V is TRBV20-1 and J is TRBJ1-1; D not certain. Germline values: CDR1 DFQATT, CDR2 SNEGSKA (reference sequence). Trimming pared 1 base from V and 1 base from J, leaving 10 bases between. The CDR3 loop spans 14 amino acids. CDR3 in DNA: TGCAGTGCTAGAGTTCTAAGGGAGAACACTGAAGCTTTCTTT. Its translation is CSARVLRENTEAFF.

The rearrangement uses TRBV6-5 and TRBJ1-5, with a possible D match to TRBD1 (5 bases). In germline, CDR1 is MNHEY, CDR2 SVGAGI. CDR3 length: 13 residues. V was pared by 2 bases and J by 6 bases, with 8 bases between. The CDR3 DNA reads as TGTGCCAGCAGTTACGCAGGGACTCAGCCCCAGCATTTT. This sequence encodes CASSYAGTQPQHF.

This clonotype has at least ten counts. The chain employs TRBV4-2 and TRBJ1-1; tentatively, D is TRBD1 (5 bases). The CDR3 consists of 17 residues. V was pared by 3 bases and J by 5 bases, with 22 bases between. Per germline, CDR1 LGHNA and CDR2 YNFKEQ. Here the CDR3 DNA reads TGTGCCAGCAGCCACGAATATCGACCGGCTGGGGGTACTGAAGCTTTCTTT. Translated, it gives CASSHEYRPAGGTEAFF.

Here the CDR3 DNA reads TGTGCCAGCAGCACAGATGTAGCGGGGGAGACCGATCCGGATACGCAGTATTTT. Its translation: CASSTDVAGETDPDTQYF. V is TRBV9 and J is TRBJ2-3; TRBD2 aligns across 9 bases. The CDR3 runs 18 residues. Germline V gene sequence: CDR1 SGDLS, CDR2 YYNGEE. The V segment lost 4 bases and the J segment 6 bases; nucleotides outside the gene matches: 18.

The J gene is TRBJ1-1, the V gene TRBV3-1; no firm D call. With 0 bases removed from V and 1 base from J, the gap between germline ends came to 6 bases. Germline values: CDR1 LGHDT, CDR2 YNNKEL (reference sequence). The CDR3 length is 14 residues. CDR3 sequence: CASSQDRRNTEAFF. As DNA, the CDR3 is TGTGCCAGCAGCCAAGATCGGAGGAACACTGAAGCTTTCTTT. Filled out from reference TRBV3-1 and TRBJ1-1, the complete variable domain reads DTAVSQTPKYLVTQMGNDKSIKCEQNLGHDTMYWYKQDSKKFLKIMFSYNNKELIINETVPNRFSPKSPDKAHLNLHINSLELGDSAVYFCASSQDRRNTEAFFGQGTRLTVV.

Worth noting for this clonotype: This may arise from a read error, as a much more abundant clone is one base away. The V call is TRBV6-6, the J call TRBJ1-4; 12 positions match TRBD1. CDR3 length equals 16 residues. The germline gives CDR1 MNHNY, CDR2 SVGAGI (reference sequence). CDR3 sequence reads: CASRKGQGATNKKLFF. The CDR3 DNA reads as TGTGCCAGCAGAAAGGGACAGGGGGCAACTAATAAAAAACTGTTTTTT.

This clonotype appeared many times. The V gene is TRBV2, the J gene TRBJ2-7; the D is unclear. The CDR3 loop spans 11 amino acids. Between the trimmed V and J ends, which lost 6 bases and 7 bases, there was a span of 10 bases. Germline assignment: CDR1 SNHLY and CDR2 FYNNEI. CDR3 sequence reads: CASSQTGEQYF. The CDR3 nucleotides read TGTGCCAGCAGCCAAACCGGTGAGCAGTACTTC.

The V and J genes are TRBV5-1 and TRBJ1-2; 7 nucleotides agree with TRBD1. V was clipped by 0 bases and J by 8 bases; unmatched bases: 7. Germline CDR1 is SGHRS and CDR2 is YFSETQ. This CDR3 region has 14 residues. The CDR3 region has the DNA TGCGCCAGCAGCTTGGAGTTGACAGGGAAAGGCTACACCTTC. Protein sequence: CASSLELTGKGYTF.

This clonotype was seen at least ten times. DNA for the CDR3: TGCGCCAGCAGCCAAGGGGAGGGTGGCAATCAGCCCCAGCATTTT. This encodes CASSQGEGGNQPQHF. The V and J genes are TRBV4-1 and TRBJ1-5; D is undetermined. In germline, CDR1 is MGHRA, CDR2 YSYEKL. The CDR3 runs 15 residues. Trimming removed 1 base from V and 2 bases from J, with 9 bases in between.

Many counts were recorded for this clonotype. The chain couples TRBV3-1 to TRBJ2-4; a weak D match, TRBD2 (5 bases). CDR3 length: 14 amino acids. Germline V CDR1 and CDR2: LGHDT, YNNKEL (reference sequence). Trimming left V 1 base short and J 9 bases short, with 13 bases between. The DNA of the CDR3 is TGTGCCAGCAGCCAAGGAGGAGGTGAAACCATTCAGTACTTC. The encoded protein is CASSQGGGETIQYF.

This clonotype was seen many times. J is TRBJ2-3 and V is TRBV7-2, with D hard to call. Trimming took 2 bases from V and 6 from J, leaving 9 bases between them. The length of the CDR3 is 13 residues. From germline, CDR1 is SGHTA and CDR2 FQGNSA. CDR3 sequence: CASSLYGFDTQYF. CDR3 nucleotide sequence: TGTGCCAGCAGCTTATATGGGTTCGATACGCAGTATTTT.

This clonotype has at least ten counts. The V and J genes are TRBV7-2 and TRBJ2-1, with 12 nucleotides matching TRBD2. The CDR3 is 19 amino acids. With 1 base clipped from V and 2 bases from J, the junction kept 9 bases outside the gene matches. The germline V gene encodes CDR1 SGHTA and CDR2 FQGNSA. This CDR3 is CASSLVSTSGSTTYNEQFF. The CDR3 DNA sequence: TGTGCCAGCAGCTTAGTCTCGACTAGCGGGAGTACCACCTACAATGAGCAGTTCTTC.

There are many counts of this clonotype. The genes are TRBV2 and TRBJ1-1, with D perhaps TRBD1 (6 bases). V lost 0 bases and J 6 bases, leaving 11 bases between the germline ends. In germline, CDR1 is SNHLY, CDR2 FYNNEI. This CDR3 spans 14 amino acids. CDR3 DNA sequence: TGTGCCAGCAGTGAAGCCCCAGGGGCCCCTGAAGCTTTCTTT. This codes for CASSEAPGAPEAFF.

This clonotype occurred many times. V and J are TRBV7-2 and TRBJ2-7, with TRBD1 matching 9 bases. V gave up 1 base and J gave up 1 base; unmatched junction bases: 5. This CDR3 has 16 amino acids. Germline V gene data show CDR1 as SGHTA and CDR2 as FQGNSA. CDR3: CASSLDGTGMSYEQYF. The CDR3 DNA reads TGTGCCAGCAGCTTAGACGGGACAGGGATGTCCTACGAGCAGTACTTC. Full variable domain (remainder filled in from reference TRBV7-2 and TRBJ2-7): GAGVSQSPSNKVTEKGKDVELRCDPISGHTALYWYRQSLGQGLEFLIYFQGNSAPDKSGLPSDRFSAERTGGSVSTLTIQRTQQEDSAVYLCASSLDGTGMSYEQYFGPGTRLTVT.

In this sample, this clonotype turned up many times. The V gene is TRBV7-9, the J gene TRBJ2-3; tentative D call: TRBD2 (6 bases). The CDR3 extends over 12 amino acids. Germline loops: CDR1 SEHNR, CDR2 FQNEAQ (reference sequence). V was pared by 1 base and J by 15 bases, with 14 bases between. CDR3 bases: TGTGCCAGCAGCTTAGAGTCTGGGACTGGCTATTTT. Amino acid sequence: CASSLESGTGYF.

This clonotype was counted between two and nine times. The chain is built from TRBV29-1 and TRBJ2-2; D possibly uses TRBD1 or TRBD2 (5 bases each). The CDR3 contains 13 residues. Germline CDR1 SQVTM, CDR2 ANQGSEA. Trimming took off 4 bases at V and 3 bases at J, with 9 bases between the two ends. CDR3 amino acids: CSVAGTDTGELFF. The CDR3 bases are TGCAGCGTTGCCGGGACCGACACCGGGGAGCTGTTTTTT.

This clonotype was detected many times. Written as DNA, the CDR3 is TGCGCCAGCAGCTCAACAGGGACTCCGGGTATCGAGACCCAGTACTTC. Protein sequence: CASSSTGTPGIETQYF. V and J are TRBV5-1 and TRBJ2-5; D might be TRBD1 or TRBD2, each matching 6 bases. This CDR3 region has 16 residues. CDR1 is SGHRS, CDR2 YFSETQ, per germline. V lost 3 bases and J 5 bases, leaving 20 bases between the germline ends.

This clonotype was picked up many times. V and J are TRBV15 and TRBJ1-5, with unresolved D. CDR3 length: 15 residues. V was cut by 0 bases and J by 6 bases, with 12 bases left in between. Germline V lookup: CDR1 LNHNV, CDR2 YYDKDF (reference sequence). CDR3 DNA: TGTGCCACCAGCAGAGATCTCGGGTTTGGTCAGCCCCAGCATTTT. It yields the protein CATSRDLGFGQPQHF.

This clonotype was seen ten or more times. The rearrangement joins TRBV10-3 to TRBJ2-3, with TRBD2 matching 11 bases. Germline CDR1 is ENHRY and CDR2 is SYGVKD. Losses at the gene ends were 8 bases for V and 5 bases for J; bases not matched to a gene: 6. The length of the CDR3 is 14 residues. This chain's CDR3 is CAIATSGSGDTQYF. DNA of the CDR3: TGTGCCATCGCCACTAGCGGGAGTGGAGATACGCAGTATTTT.

This clonotype was recorded many times. A much larger clone is a single base away; this may be a read error. The chain joins TRBV30 to TRBJ1-1, with no clear D. The germline gives CDR1 GTSNPN, CDR2 SVGIG (reference sequence). Trimming stripped 1 base from V and 4 bases from J, with 7 bases between. The CDR3 spans 12 residues. CDR3 sequence reads: CAWSGEGTEAFF. CDR3 coding DNA: TGTGCCTGGAGTGGGGAGGGCACTGAAGCTTTCTTT.

This clonotype was recorded at least ten times. This chain joins TRBV12-3 or TRBV12-4 and TRBJ2-1; 10 positions match TRBD1. The CDR3 is made up of 15 amino acids. The trim removed 6 bases at V and 2 bases at J, leaving 4 bases unmatched. The CDR3 reads CASSLGQGAYNEQFF. The DNA of the CDR3 is TGTGCCAGCAGCCTCGGACAGGGGGCCTACAATGAGCAGTTCTTC.

This chain uses TRBV15 with TRBJ2-3; D is perhaps TRBD1 (6 bases). The CDR3 loop spans 15 amino acids. Looked up from germline, CDR1 is LNHNV and CDR2 is YYDKDF (reference sequence). V was shortened by 2 bases and J by 2 bases, with 11 bases between the two germline ends. The CDR3 DNA follows: TGTGCCACCAGCAGACGATCAGGGGCCACAGATACGCAGTATTTT. Translation: CATSRRSGATDTQYF.

This clonotype was seen repeatedly, ten times or more. This chain links TRBV6-2 or TRBV6-3 with TRBJ2-3; no firm D call. Germline assignment: CDR1 MNHEY and CDR2 SVGEGT. V was pared by 7 bases and J by 2 bases, with 16 bases between. The CDR3 totals 15 residues. The CDR3 sequence: CASTTVGSNTDTQYF. DNA of the CDR3: TGTGCCAGCACCACGGTCGGATCGAACACAGATACGCAGTATTTT.

To note about this clonotype: Mismatch with germline at one junction end may stem from a read error. V usage is TRBV5-6 and J usage is TRBJ1-5; D gene unclear. Germline-derived CDR1 and CDR2 are SGHDT and YYEEEE. This CDR3 is built from 12 residues. The CDR3 spells CACSFGSQPQHF. In nucleotides, the CDR3 is TGTGCCTGCAGCTTCGGGAGTCAGCCCCAGCATTTT.

This clonotype was picked up many times. The chain recombines TRBV20-1 with TRBJ1-5; 7 bases match TRBD1. The CDR3 is 15 residues long. The germline V gene encodes CDR1 DFQATT and CDR2 SNEGSKA (reference sequence). J lost 3 bases, V lost 0 bases, and 5 bases had no gene match. CDR3: CSARDRGTVNQPQHF. The CDR3 DNA is TGCAGTGCTAGAGATCGTGGGACAGTCAATCAGCCCCAGCATTTT.